Shown below are 28 T cell receptor beta chains from a single sample sequenced in a study of Graves' ophthalmopathy and Graves' hyperthyroidism. Transcripts of RNA were the source for amplifying TCR beta CDR3 regions. HTBI-primed RT-PCR formed the first round, and a multiplex PCR formed the second. TCRdb reprocessed the multiplex PCR reads via MiXCR and lists one record per CDR3 protein. The table includes over 150,000 distinct CDR3 sequences, roughly two fifths detected once. Material: peripheral blood. The receptors come from a middle-aged woman with Graves' ophthalmopathy.

This clonotype was seen ten or more times. J is TRBJ2-5 and V is TRBV24-1; D call uncertain. The germline V gene encodes CDR1 KGHDR and CDR2 SFDVKD. The CDR3 length is 12 residues. V shed 3 bases and J shed 5 bases, with 6 bases lying between them. CDR3 nucleotide sequence: TGTGCCACCAGTGATGTGGGGGAGACCCAGTACTTC. Its protein is CATSDVGETQYF.

This clonotype was observed at least ten times. V and J are TRBV5-4 and TRBJ2-4; possibly TRBD1 or TRBD2 for D (5 bases each). V lost 4 bases and J 0 bases, leaving 11 bases between the germline ends. This CDR3 has 15 amino acids. Looked up from germline, CDR1 is SGHNT and CDR2 is YYREEE (reference sequence). CDR3 bases: TGTGCCAGCAGCCGTGAGGGGCTAGCCAAAAACATTCAGTACTTC. Translation gives CASSREGLAKNIQYF.

This clonotype was counted ten times or more. The chain couples TRBV6-5 to TRBJ2-5; 8 nucleotides align to TRBD1. From germline, CDR1 is MNHEY and CDR2 SVGAGI. This CDR3 contains 16 residues. The J segment lost 5 bases and the V segment lost 3 bases, leaving 11 bases of the junction unmatched. DNA of the CDR3: TGTGCCAGCAGTTATTCTTCAGGGGGCAGGATGGAGACCCAGTACTTC. It translates to CASSYSSGGRMETQYF.

In its sample, this clonotype was seen many times. The CDR3: CATSSEPGAGELFF. Written as DNA, the CDR3 is TGTGCCACCAGCAGCGAACCGGGGGCCGGGGAGCTGTTTTTT. The chain couples TRBV15 to TRBJ2-2; D might be TRBD2 (6 bases). The CDR3 has 14 amino acids. CDR1 and CDR2 from the germline V gene are LNHNV and YYDKDF (reference sequence). V lost 3 bases, J lost 6 bases, and 11 bases lay in between.

The sample holds many counts of this clonotype. This chain connects TRBV28 to TRBJ1-5, with D perhaps matching TRBD1 (5 bases). V gave up 1 base and J gave up 1 base, with 11 bases separating them. From germline, CDR1 is MDHEN and CDR2 SYDVKM. This CDR3 comprises 16 residues. As DNA, the CDR3 is TGTGCCAGCAGTTTATATGGGGGTTCAAGCAATCAGCCCCAGCATTTT. Translation gives CASSLYGGSSNQPQHF.

This clonotype has a count of ten or more. The CDR3 here is CATSRASLGETQYF. The DNA for the CDR3 is TGTGCCACCAGTCGGGCCAGCCTGGGAGAGACCCAGTACTTC. The J gene is TRBJ2-5, the V gene TRBV24-1; D is unclear. Germline lookup yields CDR1 KGHDR and CDR2 SFDVKD. This CDR3 spans 14 amino acids. Trimming pared 6 bases from V and 4 bases from J, leaving 14 bases between.

There are many counts of this clonotype. The gene calls are TRBV29-1 and TRBJ1-1; no clear D. Trimming took off 6 bases at V and 8 bases at J, with 16 bases between the two ends. CDR3 length: 12 residues. The germline gives CDR1 SQVTM, CDR2 ANQGSEA. The CDR3: CSVVIGLAEAFF. The CDR3 DNA is TGCAGCGTGGTTATCGGGCTAGCGGAAGCTTTCTTT.

This clonotype was recorded many times. The chain couples TRBV6-5 to TRBJ2-5; 7 bases line up with TRBD2. V lost 6 bases to trimming and J lost 0 bases; unmatched junction nucleotides: 10. From germline, CDR1 is MNHEY and CDR2 SVGAGI. The CDR3 has 16 amino acids. The DNA for the CDR3 is TGTGCCAGCAGCCCCCGTGGGGGGGGGTACCAAGAGACCCAGTACTTC. It codes for CASSPRGGGYQETQYF.

This clonotype was observed at least ten times. The chain is built from TRBV4-2 and TRBJ2-5, with 9 bases lining up with TRBD1. V was clipped by 0 bases and J by 2 bases; unmatched bases: 7. Germline CDR1 LGHNA, CDR2 YNFKEQ. The CDR3 totals 17 residues. This CDR3 reads CASSQDGPGQGQETQYF. The CDR3 DNA reads TGTGCCAGCAGCCAAGATGGGCCGGGACAGGGACAAGAGACCCAGTACTTC.

There are many counts of this clonotype. The chain is built from TRBV18 and TRBJ1-2; D might be TRBD1 (5 bases). Germline assignment: CDR1 KGHSH and CDR2 LQKENI. Trimming left V 2 bases short and J 2 bases short, with 9 bases between. This CDR3 comprises 14 residues. As DNA, the CDR3 is TGTGCCAGCTCACCAGTGCAGGGCAACTATGGCTACACCTTC. It specifies CASSPVQGNYGYTF.

This clonotype was recorded at least ten times. V usage is TRBV28 and J usage is TRBJ2-5, with D possibly matching TRBD2 (6 bases). V dropped 10 bases and J dropped 5 bases, with 8 bases sitting between them. There are 10 residues in the CDR3. Germline CDR1 and CDR2: MDHEN and SYDVKM. CDR3: CATREETQYF. CDR3 bases: TGTGCCACCCGGGAGGAGACCCAGTACTTC.

This clonotype was seen repeatedly, ten times or more. The chain couples TRBV20-1 to TRBJ2-5; no reliable D call. Trimming removed 5 bases at V and 2 bases at J, with 6 bases between. In germline, CDR1 is DFQATT, CDR2 SNEGSKA (reference sequence). The CDR3 covers 11 residues. CDR3 bases: TGCAGTGCTGGATCTCAAGAGACCCAGTACTTC. Encoded protein: CSAGSQETQYF.

CDR3 DNA sequence: TGTGCCAGTACCCGTACCGGGGAGCTGTTTTTT. It is translated as CASTRTGELFF. This sequence joins TRBV6-1 and TRBJ2-2; D is undetermined. Germline V gene sequence: CDR1 MNHNS, CDR2 SASEGT. V gave up 9 bases and J gave up 5 bases, with 7 bases separating them. This CDR3 comprises 11 residues.

Many counts were recorded for this clonotype. The chain carries TRBV3-1 and TRBJ2-5, with unresolved D. V shed 5 bases and J shed 5 bases, with 9 bases lying between them. The CDR3 runs 12 residues. Germline CDR1 is LGHDT and CDR2 is YNNKEL (reference sequence). The CDR3 here is CASSYQRETQYF. In DNA, the CDR3 is TGTGCCAGCAGCTACCAACGGGAGACCCAGTACTTC.

The CDR3 DNA sequence: TGTGCCAGCAGCTCTCAGGAGGCGCGTAATCAGCCCCAGCATTTT. Amino acid sequence: CASSSQEARNQPQHF. J is TRBJ1-5 and V is TRBV9; no firm D call. The V gene's germline CDR1 is SGDLS and CDR2 YYNGEE. This CDR3 has 15 residues. Trimming left V 4 bases short and J 4 bases short, with 15 bases between.

The sample holds a few counts of this clonotype. V gene TRBV7-2 combines with J gene TRBJ1-3; D is undetermined. Per germline, CDR1 SGHTA and CDR2 FQGNSA. This CDR3 contains 15 residues. The V end lost 2 bases, the J end lost 0 bases, and 8 bases lay between the germline ends. CDR3 coding DNA: TGTGCCAGCAGCTTAACAGAGACCTCTGGAAACACCATATATTTT. Amino acid sequence: CASSLTETSGNTIYF. Supplemented by reference TRBV7-2 and TRBJ1-3, the full variable domain reads GAGVSQSPSNKVTEKGKDVELRCDPISGHTALYWYRQSLGQGLEFLIYFQGNSAPDKSGLPSDRFSAERTGGSVSTLTIQRTQQEDSAVYLCASSLTETSGNTIYFGEGSWLTVV.

This clonotype was recorded at least ten times. The chain has TRBV12-3 or TRBV12-4 and TRBJ2-7, with 7 bases fitting TRBD1. The CDR3 length is 14 residues. Germline trimming cut 5 bases from V and 6 bases from J; bases unmatched to any gene: 10. In DNA form, the CDR3 reads TGTGCCAGCAGTGCGCGACAGGGCGTCGGCGAGCAGTACTTC. Its translation: CASSARQGVGEQYF.

The chain links TRBV6-5 to TRBJ1-2; TRBD1 matches 7 bases. Trimming removed 1 base from V and 4 bases from J; junction bases left unmatched: 9. Germline loops: CDR1 MNHEY, CDR2 SVGAGI. This CDR3 has 16 residues. As DNA, the CDR3 is TGTGCCAGCAGTTACTTTCCAGGACCAGGGGGCTATGGCTACACCTTC. This sequence encodes CASSYFPGPGGYGYTF.

Ten or more counts support this clonotype. V and J are TRBV18 and TRBJ2-5, with 9 positions matching TRBD1. J gave up 2 bases and V 5 bases, and 9 bases lay outside the gene matches. This CDR3 comprises 16 residues. Germline CDR1 is KGHSH and CDR2 is LQKENI. The CDR3 here is CASSGTGGEGQETQYF. For the CDR3, the DNA is TGTGCCAGCTCAGGAACAGGGGGCGAGGGTCAAGAGACCCAGTACTTC.

There are many counts of this clonotype. Relative to the germline gene, one junction end is altered; a read error may explain this. The chain couples TRBV2 to TRBJ1-6; D is possibly TRBD1 (6 bases). CDR1 is SNHLY, CDR2 FYNNEI, per germline. This CDR3 contains 12 residues. CDR3 sequence: CASSGQYSPLYF. The CDR3 DNA reads TGTGCCAGCAGCGGACAGTATTCACCCCTCTACTTT.

This clonotype showed up many times. V gene TRBV28 combines with J gene TRBJ2-4, with 11 bases fitting TRBD2. The CDR3 is made up of 15 amino acids. Trimming cost V 6 bases and J 13 bases; bases outside gene matches: 14. Germline values: CDR1 MDHEN, CDR2 SYDVKM. The CDR3 loop is CASSSPSSGRSLQYF. CDR3 bases: TGTGCCAGCAGCTCCCCCTCTAGCGGGAGGTCCCTCCAGTACTTC.

V usage is TRBV11-2 and J usage is TRBJ2-5; D not certain. V shed 7 bases and J shed 7 bases, with 13 bases lying between them. This CDR3 is built from 12 residues. Germline CDR1 SGHAT, CDR2 FQNNGV. DNA for the CDR3: TGTGCCAGCACGGCCACCCTGGGGACCCAGTACTTC. It encodes CASTATLGTQYF.

There are many counts of this clonotype. The chain is built from TRBV6-5 and TRBJ1-2; D is unresolved. The germline V and J ends were trimmed by 2 bases and 2 bases, with 15 bases remaining between them. This CDR3 has 16 residues. CDR1 and CDR2 (germline): MNHEY, SVGAGI. The CDR3 reads CASSYVKGSENYGYTF. CDR3 nucleotide sequence: TGTGCCAGCAGTTACGTAAAGGGATCAGAAAACTATGGCTACACCTTC.

CDR3: CASNQGLNTEAFF. The CDR3 bases are TGTGCCAGTAACCAGGGGCTGAACACTGAAGCTTTCTTT. V usage is TRBV6-1 and J usage is TRBJ1-1, with D perhaps matching TRBD1 (6 bases). V lost 9 bases to trimming and J lost 0 bases, with 11 bases between them. The germline gives CDR1 MNHNS, CDR2 SASEGT. CDR3 length: 13 amino acids.

This chain joins TRBV5-1 and TRBJ1-5, with D possibly being TRBD1 (5 bases). Germline V gives CDR1 SGHRS, CDR2 YFSETQ. The ends were cut back, 4 bases at V and 9 bases at J, with 14 bases in the middle. The CDR3 is 13 amino acids. The CDR3 region is CASSPETGRPQHF. In nucleotides, the CDR3 is TGCGCCAGCAGCCCCGAAACGGGGCGGCCCCAGCATTTT.

This clonotype was seen many times. The genes are TRBV20-1 and TRBJ2-7, with a possible D match to TRBD1 (6 bases). CDR1 and CDR2 from the germline V gene are DFQATT and SNEGSKA (reference sequence). The V end lost 4 bases, the J end lost 0 bases, and 16 bases lay between the germline ends. The CDR3 loop spans 15 amino acids. For the CDR3, the DNA is TGCAGTGCTACTAACGGACAGAGGAGCTCCTACGAGCAGTACTTC. Protein: CSATNGQRSSYEQYF.

The chain combines TRBV12-5 with TRBJ1-6; 10 nucleotides align to TRBD1. Germline-derived CDR1 and CDR2 are LGHNT and FRNRAP. CDR3 length equals 15 residues. CDR3 sequence reads: CASSDKDRGNSPLHF. The DNA for the CDR3 is TGTGCCAGCAGCGACAAGGACAGGGGGAATTCACCCCTCCACTTT.

This clonotype was seen ten or more times. The chain recombines TRBV2 with TRBJ1-2, with 7 bases lining up with TRBD1. Germline V lookup: CDR1 SNHLY, CDR2 FYNNEI. The CDR3 extends over 16 amino acids. V lost 0 bases and J lost 3; bases outside the gene matches: 7. The CDR3 reads CASSEASTGRDYGYTF. The CDR3 DNA follows: TGTGCCAGCAGTGAAGCGTCGACAGGGCGAGACTATGGCTACACCTTC.